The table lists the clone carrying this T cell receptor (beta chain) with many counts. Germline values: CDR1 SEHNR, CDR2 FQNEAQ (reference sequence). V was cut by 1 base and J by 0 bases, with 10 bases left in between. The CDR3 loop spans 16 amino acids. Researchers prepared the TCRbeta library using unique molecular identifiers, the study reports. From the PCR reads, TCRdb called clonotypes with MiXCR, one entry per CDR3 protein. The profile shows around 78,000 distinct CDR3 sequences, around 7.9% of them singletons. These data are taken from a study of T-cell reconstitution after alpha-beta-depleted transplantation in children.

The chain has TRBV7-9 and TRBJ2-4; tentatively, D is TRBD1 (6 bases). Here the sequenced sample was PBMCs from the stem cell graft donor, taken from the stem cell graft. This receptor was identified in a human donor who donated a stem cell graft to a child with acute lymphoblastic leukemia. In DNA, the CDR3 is TGTGCCAGCAGCTTAGTGGGGGCGTTAGCCAAAAACATTCAGTACTTC. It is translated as CASSLVGALAKNIQYF. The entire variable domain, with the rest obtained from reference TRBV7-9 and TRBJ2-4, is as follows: DTGVSQNPRHKITKRGQNVTFRCDPISEHNRLYWYRQTLGQGPEFLTYFQNEAQLEKSRLLSDRFSAERPKGSFSTLEIQRTEQGDSAMYLCASSLVGALAKNIQYFGAGTRLSVL.